This T cell receptor (beta chain) appears in the sequencing data of a study of T cell responses to AZD1222 COVID-19 vaccine. Only one count was recorded for this clone. The antigen remains undetermined. CDR1 and CDR2 from the germline V gene are MNHEY and SMNVEV (reference sequence). The CDR3 totals 13 residues. Trimming removed 2 bases at V and 7 bases at J, with 11 bases between. Study outcomes and limitations: Clonal diversity was possibly underestimated, and the donors were mostly white British, with more females. Distributed over spike, vaccine-associated CD4 TCRs predominated at 160-218 and 743-854.

Sequencing was performed with immunoSEQ multiplex PCR; in TCRdb, only in-frame clones are kept and a portion is missing. The profile shows 70,000 to 95,000 clones, about 90% of them singletons. The V gene is TRBV27, the J gene TRBJ1-1; D might be TRBD1 (5 bases). Sequenced material: peripheral blood, taken on day 0 of MenACWY control vaccination. The sequence derives from an adult in good health. CDR3 nucleotides: TGTGCCAGCAGTTTAGTTAGCCAGGGTGAAGCTTTCTTT. It codes for CASSLVSQGEAFF.